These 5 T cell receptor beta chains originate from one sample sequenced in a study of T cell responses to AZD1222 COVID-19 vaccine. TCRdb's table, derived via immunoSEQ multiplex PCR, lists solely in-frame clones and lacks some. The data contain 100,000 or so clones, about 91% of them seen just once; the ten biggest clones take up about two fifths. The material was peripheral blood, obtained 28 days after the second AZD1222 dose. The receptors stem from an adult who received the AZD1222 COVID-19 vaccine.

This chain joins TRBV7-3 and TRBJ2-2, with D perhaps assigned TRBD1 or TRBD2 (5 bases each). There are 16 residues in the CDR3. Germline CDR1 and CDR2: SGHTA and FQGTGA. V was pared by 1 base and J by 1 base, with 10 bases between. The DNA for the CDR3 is TGTGCCAGCAGCTTAAAAGGGACGCGGAACACCGGGGAGCTGTTTTTT. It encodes CASSLKGTRNTGELFF.

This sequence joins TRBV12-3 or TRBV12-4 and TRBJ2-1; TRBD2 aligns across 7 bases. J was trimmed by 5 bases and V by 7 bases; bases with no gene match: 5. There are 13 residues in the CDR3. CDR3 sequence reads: CASTPSGHNEQFF. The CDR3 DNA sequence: TGTGCCAGCACCCCTAGCGGACACAATGAGCAGTTCTTC.

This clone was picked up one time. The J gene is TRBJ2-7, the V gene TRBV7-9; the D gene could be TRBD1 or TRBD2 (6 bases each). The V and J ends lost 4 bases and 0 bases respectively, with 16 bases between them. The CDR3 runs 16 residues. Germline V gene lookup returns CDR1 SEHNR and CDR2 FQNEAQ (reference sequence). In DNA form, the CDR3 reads TGTGCCAGCAGCTCCAAGGGGGGCTCAAGCTCCTACGAGCAGTACTTC. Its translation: CASSSKGGSSSYEQYF.

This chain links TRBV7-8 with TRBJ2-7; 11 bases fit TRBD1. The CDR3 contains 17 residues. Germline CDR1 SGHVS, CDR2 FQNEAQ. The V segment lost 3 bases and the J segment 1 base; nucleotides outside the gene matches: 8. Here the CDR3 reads CASSLGAGQGASYEQYF. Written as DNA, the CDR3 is TGTGCCAGCAGCTTGGGGGCCGGACAGGGGGCTTCCTACGAGCAGTACTTC.

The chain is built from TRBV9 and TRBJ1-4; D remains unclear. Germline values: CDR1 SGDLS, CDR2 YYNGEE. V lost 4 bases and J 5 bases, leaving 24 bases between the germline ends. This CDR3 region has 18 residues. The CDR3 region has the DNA TGTGCCAGCAGCCCACACCCTTTGATTTACACCCAGAATGAAAAACTGTTTTTT. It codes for CASSPHPLIYTQNEKLFF.